This TCR beta chain was recorded in a study of shared clonotypes between healthy human individuals. Study-wide background: The donors, a couple of women and a few men, were aged 18 to 49.

Germline V gene lookup returns CDR1 LGHNA and CDR2 YNFKEQ. This CDR3 has 15 residues. V was shortened by 2 bases and J by 4 bases, with 12 bases between the two germline ends. Libraries were prepared by immunoSEQ multiplex PCR; TCRdb keeps only in-frame clonotypes and omits some of them. Among 400,000 or so clones listed, around 96% were seen once. CD8 memory fractions consisted of CD45RO+ and CCR7-negative CD45RA+ TemRA cells together. The J gene is TRBJ1-3, the V gene TRBV4-2, with D perhaps matching TRBD1 (5 bases). This clonotype was sampled from a young man in good health. Sequencing was done on a sample of memory CD8+ T cells sorted from blood. Subset denoted: CD45RO+ cells pooled with CCR7-negative TemRA cells. The CDR3 DNA follows: TGTGCCAGCAGCCAAAGTCCAGGGAACGGAAACACCATATATTTT. The encoded protein is CASSQSPGNGNTIYF.